The sequence of this T cell receptor (beta chain) was determined in a study of response to subunit inactivated influenza vaccine. Germline V gives CDR1 GTSNPN, CDR2 SVGIG (reference sequence). The CDR3 has 14 amino acids. Trimming cost V 3 bases and J 8 bases, with 14 bases left between them. Turning to this clonotype: The antigen remains unidentified.

TCRdb used MiXCR to reprocess the RT-PCR reads, holding one entry per CDR3 protein. The table has about 800,000 distinct CDR3 sequences, over 20% seen once. Findings and caveats of the study: Authors suggested that a seasonal influenza vaccination recruits few new T cells each time.

This chain connects TRBV30 to TRBJ1-6; D perhaps matches TRBD1 (6 bases). Sequencing used PBMCs from blood, obtained approximately 5 days after vaccination. This sequence originates from a man aged 45-65 years who received an inactivated influenza vaccine. The CDR3 is CAWSTGTPYSPLHF. Written as DNA, the CDR3 is TGTGCCTGGAGCACCGGGACACCTTATTCACCCCTCCACTTT.